Presented here are 22 T cell receptor beta chains from one specimen sequenced in a study of blood T cell repertoires in COVID-19. Assay used: immunoSEQ multiplex PCR; TCRdb lists only in-frame clones, some missing. The sample includes 65,000 to 75,000 clones, about 86% seen only once; the top ten take under 6%. Source material: peripheral blood. The receptor source for this set is an older woman with acute or convalescent COVID-19.

The genes are TRBV3-1 (or the pseudogene TRBV3-2) and TRBJ1-3; no definite D call. V was clipped by 1 base and J by 2 bases, with 6 bases between them. The CDR3 runs to 14 residues. CDR1 and CDR2 from the germline V gene are LGHDT and YNNKEL (reference sequence). The CDR3 reads CASSQGRTGNTIYF. The CDR3 DNA sequence: TGTGCCAGCAGCCAAGGGCGGACTGGAAACACCATATATTTT.

J is TRBJ2-7 and V is TRBV7-6; D possibly corresponds to TRBD2 (6 bases). The V and J ends lost 0 bases and 5 bases respectively, with 17 bases between them. Germline CDR1 is SGHVS and CDR2 is FNYEAQ. The CDR3 covers 16 residues. CDR3 sequence reads: CASSLAPIGGLDEQYF. The CDR3 DNA reads TGTGCCAGCAGCTTAGCCCCCATAGGAGGGTTGGACGAGCAGTACTTC.

The rearrangement joins TRBV7-6 to TRBJ2-3, with 9 bases fitting TRBD2. After removal of 1 base from V and 8 bases from J, the junction contained 7 bases not matched to a gene. The CDR3 runs 15 residues. Germline V gene sequence: CDR1 SGHVS, CDR2 FNYEAQ. The CDR3 coding sequence is TGTGCCAGCAGCTTAGAGGGCGCGGGGGGGGGTACGCAGTATTTT. Protein product: CASSLEGAGGGTQYF.

The chain employs TRBV7-2 and TRBJ1-2; 10 nucleotides agree with TRBD1. With 5 bases clipped from V and 5 bases from J, the junction kept 5 bases outside the gene matches. The CDR3 is 14 amino acids. Germline CDR1 and CDR2: SGHTA and FQGNSA. This CDR3 reads CASSKGQGPYGYTF. For the CDR3, the DNA is TGTGCCAGCAGCAAGGGACAGGGGCCATATGGCTACACCTTC.

The V and J genes are TRBV5-6 and TRBJ2-2, with TRBD1 identical over 7 bases. The CDR3 totals 15 residues. With 0 bases clipped from V and 3 bases from J, the junction kept 2 bases outside the gene matches. CDR1 and CDR2 from the germline V gene are SGHDT and YYEEEE. The CDR3 DNA reads TGTGCCAGCAGCTTGGGACAGGGTCACACCGGGGAGCTGTTTTTT. Translated: CASSLGQGHTGELFF.

The chain is built from TRBV3-1 (or the pseudogene TRBV3-2) and TRBJ1-1; D perhaps matches TRBD1 (6 bases). The CDR3 contains 12 residues. Trimming removed 5 bases from V and 5 bases from J, with 9 bases in between. The germline CDR1 and CDR2 sequences are LGHDT and YNNKEL (reference sequence). The CDR3 here is CASSYRDTEAFF. As DNA, the CDR3 is TGTGCCAGCAGCTACAGGGATACTGAAGCTTTCTTT.

The DNA for the CDR3 is TGTGCCAGCAGTCCCGGGACTAGCTACGTCAATGAGCAGTTCTTC. It is translated as CASSPGTSYVNEQFF. The chain joins TRBV2 to TRBJ2-1; 9 bases map to TRBD2. The trim removed 5 bases at V and 6 bases at J, leaving 8 bases unmatched. CDR1 SNHLY and CDR2 FYNNEI come from the germline V gene. This CDR3 is 15 amino acids long.

This chain connects TRBV30 to TRBJ2-2; possible D gene TRBD1, 5 bases. V lost 1 base and J lost 5, with 8 bases in between. CDR1 is GTSNPN, CDR2 SVGIG, per germline (reference sequence). The CDR3 loop spans 13 amino acids. CDR3 DNA sequence: TGTGCCTGGAGTGCACAGGCAACCGGGGAGCTGTTTTTT. It translates to CAWSAQATGELFF.

This chain uses TRBV3-1 (or the pseudogene TRBV3-2) with TRBJ1-6, with 7 bases fitting TRBD1. CDR3 length: 15 amino acids. Germline V gene data show CDR1 as LGHDT and CDR2 as YNNKEL (reference sequence). Trimming cost V 4 bases and J 7 bases; bases outside gene matches: 7. CDR3 sequence (DNA): TGTGCCAGCAGCCTCCGGACAGGAGGGAATTCACCCCTCCACTTT. Translated: CASSLRTGGNSPLHF.

Turning to this clone: Other DNA sequences in this specimen translate into the identical CDR3. This sequence joins TRBV5-1 and TRBJ1-1; TRBD1 matches at 7 bases. The CDR3 consists of 15 residues. Germline trimming cut 0 bases from V and 0 bases from J; bases unmatched to any gene: 2. Germline V gene data show CDR1 as SGHRS and CDR2 as YFSETQ. CDR3 protein: CASSLAGGLNTEAFF. CDR3 nucleotide sequence: TGCGCCAGCAGCTTGGCAGGGGGGTTGAACACTGAAGCTTTCTTT.

The chain combines TRBV19 with TRBJ2-2, with 7 bases matching TRBD1. V shed 4 bases and J 5 bases; nucleotides not matched to a gene: 4. The CDR3 has 14 residues. Germline V gene lookup returns CDR1 LNHDA and CDR2 SQIVND (reference sequence). In DNA, the CDR3 is TGTGCCAGTAGTAGGGACAGAAGAACCGGGGAGCTGTTTTTT. Protein: CASSRDRRTGELFF.

The chain joins TRBV27 to TRBJ1-2, with D possibly matching TRBD1 (6 bases). Germline lookup yields CDR1 MNHEY and CDR2 SMNVEV (reference sequence). V lost 2 bases and J lost 3, with 13 bases in between. This CDR3 contains 15 residues. The CDR3 bases are TGTGCCAGCAGTTTAAGCAGGGGCCGAGACTATGGCTACACCTTC. Translated: CASSLSRGRDYGYTF.

This clone has only a few counts. The genes are TRBV6-6 and TRBJ2-2; D is undetermined. CDR1 and CDR2 (germline): MNHNY, SVGAGI (reference sequence). Trimming took 2 bases from V and 0 from J, leaving 10 bases between them. CDR3 length: 16 residues. The CDR3 is CASSYVSNANTGELFF. As DNA, the CDR3 is TGTGCCAGCAGTTACGTGAGCAACGCGAACACCGGGGAGCTGTTTTTT.

V gene TRBV19 combines with J gene TRBJ2-7; TRBD2 is a possible D gene (5 bases). The V end was cut by 3 bases, the J end by 2 bases, with 17 bases between. Looked up from germline, CDR1 is LNHDA and CDR2 is SQIVND (reference sequence). The CDR3 is 16 amino acids. CDR3 in amino acids: CASSMWSRDGAYEQYF. The CDR3, as DNA: TGTGCCAGTAGTATGTGGTCCAGAGACGGGGCCTACGAGCAGTACTTC.

The V and J genes are TRBV7-3 and TRBJ1-1; the match to TRBD1 covers 8 bases. This CDR3 is built from 15 residues. CDR1 is SGHTA, CDR2 FQGTGA, per germline. The V and J ends lost 5 bases and 6 bases, in that order; junction bases with no gene match: 11. The CDR3 DNA sequence: TGTGCCAGCAGCCCCGTTGCAGGGGGCGCCTCTGAAGCTTTCTTT. Translation gives CASSPVAGGASEAFF.

This sequence joins TRBV19 and TRBJ2-1, with 10 bases matching TRBD2. This CDR3 region has 16 residues. The germline V gene encodes CDR1 LNHDA and CDR2 SQIVND (reference sequence). V shed 1 base and J 6 bases; nucleotides not matched to a gene: 6. The CDR3 here is CASSIARLAGVNEQFF. DNA for the CDR3: TGTGCCAGTAGTATAGCTCGGCTAGCGGGGGTCAATGAGCAGTTCTTC. Using reference TRBV19 and TRBJ2-1 for the parts outside the CDR3, the full variable domain is DGGITQSPKYLFRKEGQNVTLSCEQNLNHDAMYWYRQDPGQGLRLIYYSQIVNDFQKGDIAEGYSVSREKKESFPLTVTSAQKNPTAFYLCASSIARLAGVNEQFFGPGTRLTVL.

The V call is TRBV19, the J call TRBJ1-2, with TRBD1 matching 8 bases. The CDR3 is 14 residues long. The ends lost 4 bases at V and 3 bases at J; junction bases unmatched: 4. CDR1 is LNHDA, CDR2 SQIVND, per germline (reference sequence). CDR3 DNA sequence: TGTGCCAGTAGTACGACAGGGGACCACTATGGCTACACCTTC. Protein sequence: CASSTTGDHYGYTF.

The CDR3 protein is CAKGQSVEAFF. In DNA, the CDR3 is TGTGCCAAGGGACAGAGCGTTGAAGCTTTCTTT. The chain recombines TRBV2 with TRBJ1-1; 7 bases are shared with TRBD1. There are 11 residues in the CDR3. CDR1 SNHLY and CDR2 FYNNEI come from the germline V gene. After removal of 10 bases from V and 7 bases from J, the junction contained 6 bases not matched to a gene.

This rearrangement joins TRBV19 to TRBJ2-3, with 12 positions matching TRBD1. The CDR3 consists of 14 residues. Germline trimming cut 8 bases from V and 3 bases from J; bases unmatched to any gene: 3. CDR1 and CDR2 from the germline V gene are LNHDA and SQIVND (reference sequence). CDR3 DNA: TGTGCCAGTTCGGGACAGGGGGCAACAGATACGCAGTATTTT. Translating it yields CASSGQGATDTQYF.

This rearrangement joins TRBV7-2 to TRBJ2-7; D is unclear. Germline CDR1 and CDR2: SGHTA and FQGNSA. Trimming took off 1 base at V and 6 bases at J, with 10 bases between the two ends. The CDR3 extends over 13 amino acids. As DNA, the CDR3 is TGTGCCAGCAGCTTAGTAGGCGGAAGCGAGCAGTACTTC. Residues: CASSLVGGSEQYF.

The chain employs TRBV5-1 and TRBJ2-7; 7 positions agree with TRBD2. Germline lookup yields CDR1 SGHRS and CDR2 YFSETQ. The CDR3 is made up of 14 amino acids. Trimming cost V 4 bases and J 2 bases; bases outside gene matches: 6. CDR3 DNA: TGCGCCAGCAGCGCTGGTGGGGGGGCCTACGAGCAGTACTTC. The encoded protein is CASSAGGGAYEQYF.

The chain is built from TRBV19 and TRBJ1-4; D is undetermined. Trimming pared 3 bases from V and 8 bases from J, leaving 4 bases between. CDR3 length: 11 amino acids. Germline lookup yields CDR1 LNHDA and CDR2 SQIVND (reference sequence). The CDR3 region has the DNA TGTGCCAGTAGTATCCGGGAAAAACTGTTTTTT. Its protein is CASSIREKLFF.